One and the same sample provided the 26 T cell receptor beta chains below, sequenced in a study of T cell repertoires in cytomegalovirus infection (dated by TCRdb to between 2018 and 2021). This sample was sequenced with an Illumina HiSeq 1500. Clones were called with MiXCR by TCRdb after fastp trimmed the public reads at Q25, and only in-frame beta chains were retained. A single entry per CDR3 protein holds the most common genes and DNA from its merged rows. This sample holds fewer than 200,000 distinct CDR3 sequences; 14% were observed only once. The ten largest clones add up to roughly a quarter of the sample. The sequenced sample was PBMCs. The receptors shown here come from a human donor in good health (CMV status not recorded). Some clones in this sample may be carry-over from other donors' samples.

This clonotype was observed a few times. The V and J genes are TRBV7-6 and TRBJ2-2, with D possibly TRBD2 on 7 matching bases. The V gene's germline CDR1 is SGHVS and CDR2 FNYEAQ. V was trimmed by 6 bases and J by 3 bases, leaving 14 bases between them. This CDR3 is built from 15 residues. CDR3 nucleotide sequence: TGTGCCAGCAGGCCTAGGGGGGGAGACACCGGGGAGCTGTTTTTT. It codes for CASRPRGGDTGELFF.

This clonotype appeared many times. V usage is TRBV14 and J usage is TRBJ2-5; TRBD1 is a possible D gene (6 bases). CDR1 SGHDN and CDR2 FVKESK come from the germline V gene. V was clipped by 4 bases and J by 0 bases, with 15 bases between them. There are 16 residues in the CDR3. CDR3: CASSPRTDWYQETQYF. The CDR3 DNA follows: TGTGCCAGCAGCCCCCGGACAGATTGGTACCAAGAGACCCAGTACTTC.

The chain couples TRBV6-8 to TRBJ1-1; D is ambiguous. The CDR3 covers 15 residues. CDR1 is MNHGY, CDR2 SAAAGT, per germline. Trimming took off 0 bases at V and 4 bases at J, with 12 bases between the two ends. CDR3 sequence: CASSYSLEMSTEAFF. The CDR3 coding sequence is TGTGCCAGCAGTTACTCGCTGGAGATGAGCACTGAAGCTTTCTTT.

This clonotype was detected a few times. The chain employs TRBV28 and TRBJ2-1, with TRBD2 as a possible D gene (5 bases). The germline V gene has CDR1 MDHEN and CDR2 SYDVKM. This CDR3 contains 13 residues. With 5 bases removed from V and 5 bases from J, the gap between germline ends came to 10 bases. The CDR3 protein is CASSPSLDNEQFF. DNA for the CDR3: TGTGCCAGCAGTCCGTCACTAGACAATGAGCAGTTCTTC.

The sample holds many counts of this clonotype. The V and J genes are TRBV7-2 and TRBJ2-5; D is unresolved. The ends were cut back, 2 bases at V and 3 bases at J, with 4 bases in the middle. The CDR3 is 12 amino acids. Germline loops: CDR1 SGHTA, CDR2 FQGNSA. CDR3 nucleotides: TGTGCCAGCAGCTTAAAAAAAGAGACCCAGTACTTC. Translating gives CASSLKKETQYF.

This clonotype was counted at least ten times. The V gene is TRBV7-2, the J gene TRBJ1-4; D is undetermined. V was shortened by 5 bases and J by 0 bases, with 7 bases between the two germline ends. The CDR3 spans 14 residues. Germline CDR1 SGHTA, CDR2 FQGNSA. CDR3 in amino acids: CASSRPATNEKLFF. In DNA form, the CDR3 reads TGTGCCAGCAGCCGCCCTGCAACTAATGAAAAACTGTTTTTT.

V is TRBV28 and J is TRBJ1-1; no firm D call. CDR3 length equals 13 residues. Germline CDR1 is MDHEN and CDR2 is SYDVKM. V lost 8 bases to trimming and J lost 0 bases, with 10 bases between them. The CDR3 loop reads CASEADMNTEAFF. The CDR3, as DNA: TGTGCCAGCGAGGCGGATATGAACACTGAAGCTTTCTTT.

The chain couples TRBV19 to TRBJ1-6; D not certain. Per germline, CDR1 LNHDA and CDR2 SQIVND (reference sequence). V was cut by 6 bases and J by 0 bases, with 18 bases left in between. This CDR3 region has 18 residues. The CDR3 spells CASRVQIATSSYNSPLHF. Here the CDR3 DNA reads TGTGCCAGTAGGGTCCAAATCGCCACCAGCTCCTATAATTCACCCCTCCACTTT.

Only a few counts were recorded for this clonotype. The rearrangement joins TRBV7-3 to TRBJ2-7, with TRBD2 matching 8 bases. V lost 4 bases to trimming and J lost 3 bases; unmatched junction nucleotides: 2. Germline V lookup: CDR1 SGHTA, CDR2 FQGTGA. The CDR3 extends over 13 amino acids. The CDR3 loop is CASSSGGGYEQYF. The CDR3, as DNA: TGTGCCAGCAGCTCCGGGGGGGGCTACGAGCAGTACTTC.

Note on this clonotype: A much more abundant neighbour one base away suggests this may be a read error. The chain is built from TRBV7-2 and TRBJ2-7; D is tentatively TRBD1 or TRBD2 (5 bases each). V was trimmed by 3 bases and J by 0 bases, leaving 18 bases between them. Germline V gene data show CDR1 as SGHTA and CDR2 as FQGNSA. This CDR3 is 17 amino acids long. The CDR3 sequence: CASSFPRDRMSSYEQYF. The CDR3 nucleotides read TGTGCCAGCAGCTTCCCCCGGGACCGAATGAGCTCCTACGAGCAGTACTTC.

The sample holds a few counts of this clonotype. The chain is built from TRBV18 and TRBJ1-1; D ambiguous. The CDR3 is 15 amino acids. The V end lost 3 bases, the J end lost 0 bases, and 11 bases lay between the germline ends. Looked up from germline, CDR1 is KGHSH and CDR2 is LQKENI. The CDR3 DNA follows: TGTGCCAGCTCACCTTACGGAGCCTTGAACACTGAAGCTTTCTTT. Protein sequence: CASSPYGALNTEAFF. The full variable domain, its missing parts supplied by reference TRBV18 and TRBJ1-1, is NAGVMQNPRHLVRRRGQEARLRCSPMKGHSHVYWYRQLPEEGLKFMVYLQKENIIDESGMPKERFSAEFPKEGPSILRIQQVVRGDSAAYFCASSPYGALNTEAFFGQGTRLTVV.

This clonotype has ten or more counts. CDR3 nucleotide sequence: TGTGCCAGCCGACTCCGGACAGCAACTAATGAAAAACTGTTTTTT. This encodes CASRLRTATNEKLFF. The J gene is TRBJ1-4, the V gene TRBV7-8; weak D call: TRBD1 (6 bases). Trimming cost V 8 bases and J 0 bases, with 13 bases left between them. CDR3 length equals 15 residues. From germline, CDR1 is SGHVS and CDR2 FQNEAQ.

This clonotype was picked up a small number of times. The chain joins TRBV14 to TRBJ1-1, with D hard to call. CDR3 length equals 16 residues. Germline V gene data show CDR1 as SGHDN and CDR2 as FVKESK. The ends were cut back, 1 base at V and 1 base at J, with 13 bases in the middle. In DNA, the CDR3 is TGTGCCAGCAGCCAAGGATTGGAGTACCCGAACACTGAAGCTTTCTTT. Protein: CASSQGLEYPNTEAFF.

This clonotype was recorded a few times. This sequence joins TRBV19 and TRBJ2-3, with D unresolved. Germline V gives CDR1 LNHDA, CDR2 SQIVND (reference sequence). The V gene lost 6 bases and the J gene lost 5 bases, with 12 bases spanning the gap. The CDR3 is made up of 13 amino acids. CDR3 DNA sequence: TGTGCCAGTAGCCAGGAGTTCGGAGATACGCAGTATTTT. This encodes CASSQEFGDTQYF. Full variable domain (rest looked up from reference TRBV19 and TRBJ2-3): DGGITQSPKYLFRKEGQNVTLSCEQNLNHDAMYWYRQDPGQGLRLIYYSQIVNDFQKGDIAEGYSVSREKKESFPLTVTSAQKNPTAFYLCASSQEFGDTQYFGPGTRLTVL.

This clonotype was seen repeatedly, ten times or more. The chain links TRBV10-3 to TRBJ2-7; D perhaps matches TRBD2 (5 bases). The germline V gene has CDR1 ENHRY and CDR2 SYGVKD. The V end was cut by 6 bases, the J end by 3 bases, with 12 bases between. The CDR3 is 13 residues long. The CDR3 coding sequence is TGTGCCATCAGGATGGACTTTTACTACGAGCAGTACTTC. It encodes CAIRMDFYYEQYF.

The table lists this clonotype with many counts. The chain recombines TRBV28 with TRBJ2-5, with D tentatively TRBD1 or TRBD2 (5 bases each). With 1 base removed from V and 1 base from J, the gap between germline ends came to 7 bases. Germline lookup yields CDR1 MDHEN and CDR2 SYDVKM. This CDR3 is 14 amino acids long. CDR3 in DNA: TGTGCCAGCAGTTTATCGGGACCCCAAGAGACCCAGTACTTC. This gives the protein CASSLSGPQETQYF. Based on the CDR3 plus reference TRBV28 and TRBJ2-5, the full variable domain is DVKVTQSSRYLVKRTGEKVFLECVQDMDHENMFWYRQDPGLGLRLIYFSYDVKMKEKGDIPEGYSVSREKKERFSLILESASTNQTSMYLCASSLSGPQETQYFGPGTRLLVL.

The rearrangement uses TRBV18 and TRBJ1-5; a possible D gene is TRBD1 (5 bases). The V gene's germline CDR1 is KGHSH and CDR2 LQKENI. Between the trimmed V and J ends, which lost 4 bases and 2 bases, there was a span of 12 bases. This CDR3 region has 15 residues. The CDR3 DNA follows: TGTGCCAGCTCACTTCGGCAGGGTGGCAATCAGCCCCAGCATTTT. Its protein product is CASSLRQGGNQPQHF.

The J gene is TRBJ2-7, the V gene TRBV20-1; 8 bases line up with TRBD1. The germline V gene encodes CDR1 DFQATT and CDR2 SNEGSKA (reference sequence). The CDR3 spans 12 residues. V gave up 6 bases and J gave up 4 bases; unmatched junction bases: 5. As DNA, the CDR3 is TGCAGTGCCAACAGACAGGGGTACGAGCAGTACTTC. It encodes CSANRQGYEQYF.

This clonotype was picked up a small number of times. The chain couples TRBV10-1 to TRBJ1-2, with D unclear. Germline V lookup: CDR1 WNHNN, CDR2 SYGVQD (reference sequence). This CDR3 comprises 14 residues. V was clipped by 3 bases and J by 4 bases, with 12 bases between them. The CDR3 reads CASSDTGSPYGYTF. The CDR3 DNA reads TGCGCCAGCAGTGATACCGGTTCACCCTATGGCTACACCTTC.

CDR3 residues: CSARRHYGANVLTF. The CDR3 nucleotides are TGCAGTGCTAGAAGACACTACGGGGCCAACGTCCTGACTTTC. V gene TRBV20-1 combines with J gene TRBJ2-6; D unclear. From germline, CDR1 is DFQATT and CDR2 SNEGSKA (reference sequence). Trimming cost V 2 bases and J 4 bases, with 9 bases left between them. The CDR3 is made up of 14 amino acids.

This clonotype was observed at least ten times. The CDR3 here is CASSLGADTGELFF. CDR3 nucleotide sequence: TGTGCCAGCAGCTTAGGGGCAGACACCGGGGAGCTGTTTTTT. This chain joins TRBV7-2 and TRBJ2-2, with D hard to call. The germline V gene encodes CDR1 SGHTA and CDR2 FQGNSA. The V and J ends lost 1 base and 3 bases respectively, with 6 bases between them. The CDR3 consists of 14 residues. The entire variable domain, with the rest obtained from reference TRBV7-2 and TRBJ2-2, is as follows: GAGVSQSPSNKVTEKGKDVELRCDPISGHTALYWYRQSLGQGLEFLIYFQGNSAPDKSGLPSDRFSAERTGGSVSTLTIQRTQQEDSAVYLCASSLGADTGELFFGEGSRLTVL.

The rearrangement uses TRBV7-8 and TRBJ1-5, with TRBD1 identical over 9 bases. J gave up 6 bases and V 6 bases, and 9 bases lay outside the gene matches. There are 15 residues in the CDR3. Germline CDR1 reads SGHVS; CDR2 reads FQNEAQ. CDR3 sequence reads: CASREQGASSQPQHF. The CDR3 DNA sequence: TGTGCCAGCAGGGAACAGGGGGCATCCTCTCAGCCCCAGCATTTT.

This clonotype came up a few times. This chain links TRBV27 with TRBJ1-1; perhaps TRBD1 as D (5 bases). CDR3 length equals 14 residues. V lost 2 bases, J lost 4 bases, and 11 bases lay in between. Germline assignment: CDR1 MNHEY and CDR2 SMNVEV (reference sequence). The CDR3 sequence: CASSLLGPGTEAFF. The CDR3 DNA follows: TGTGCCAGCAGTTTACTGGGACCGGGCACTGAAGCTTTCTTT.

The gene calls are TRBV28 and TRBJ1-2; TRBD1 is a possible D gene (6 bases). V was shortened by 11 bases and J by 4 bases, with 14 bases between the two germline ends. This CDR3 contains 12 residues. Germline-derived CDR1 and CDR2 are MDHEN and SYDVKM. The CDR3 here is CAVTTGTYGYTF. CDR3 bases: TGTGCCGTCACCACAGGGACCTATGGCTACACCTTC.

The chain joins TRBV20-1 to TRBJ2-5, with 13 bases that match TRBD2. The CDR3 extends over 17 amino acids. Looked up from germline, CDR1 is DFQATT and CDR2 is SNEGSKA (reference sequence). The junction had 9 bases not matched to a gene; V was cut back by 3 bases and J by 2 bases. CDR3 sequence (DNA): TGCAGTGCTAGTCCACTAGCGGGAGGGCCGGGGCAAGAGACCCAGTACTTC. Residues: CSASPLAGGPGQETQYF.

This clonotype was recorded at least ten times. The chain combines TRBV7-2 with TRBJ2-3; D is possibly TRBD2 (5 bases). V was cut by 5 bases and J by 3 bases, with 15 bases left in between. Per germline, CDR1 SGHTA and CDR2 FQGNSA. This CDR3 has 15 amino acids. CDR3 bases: TGTGCCAGCAGCCCCACGCGGGTAAAAACAGATACGCAGTATTTT. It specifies CASSPTRVKTDTQYF.